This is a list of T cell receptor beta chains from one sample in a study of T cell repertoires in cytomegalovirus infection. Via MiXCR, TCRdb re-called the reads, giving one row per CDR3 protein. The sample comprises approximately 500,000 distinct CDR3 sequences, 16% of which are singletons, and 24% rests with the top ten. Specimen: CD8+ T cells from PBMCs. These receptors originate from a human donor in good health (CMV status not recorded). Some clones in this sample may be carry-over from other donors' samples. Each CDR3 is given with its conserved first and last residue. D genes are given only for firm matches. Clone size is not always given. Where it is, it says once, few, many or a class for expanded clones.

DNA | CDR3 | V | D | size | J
TGTGCCAGCAGCAACGATTTGCGTGGGGTTGGAAACACCATATATTTT | CASSNDLRGVGNTIYF | TRBV5-4 | NA | few | TRBJ1-3
TGTGCCAGCAGTGGGGCAGGGGGGGGATCCTACAATGAGCAGTTCTTC | CASSGAGGGSYNEQFF | TRBV25-1 | NA | NA | TRBJ2-1
TGTGCCAGCAGCTTGGGCAGCCTAAGGGGAGAGACCCAGTACTTC | CASSLGSLRGETQYF | TRBV5-4 | NA | many | TRBJ2-5
TGTGCCATCAGTGAAAGTTGGGACAGGGCCTACGAGCAGTACTTC | CAISESWDRAYEQYF | TRBV10-3 | TRBD1 | NA | TRBJ2-7
TGTGCCACCAGCAGAGATCGCCTGGGTGGCTACACCTTC | CATSRDRLGGYTF | TRBV15 | NA | NA | TRBJ1-2
TGTGCCAGCAGTGGGGACGTTGTTTTCAGAATGAACACTGAAGCTTTCTTT | CASSGDVVFRMNTEAFF | TRBV12-3/TRBV12-4 | NA | many | TRBJ1-1
TGCAGTGCTAGAACCGGGACTGGGTCATTTAGTGGTGGAAACACCATATATTTT | CSARTGTGSFSGGNTIYF | TRBV20-1 | NA | NA | TRBJ1-3
TGTGCCAGCATCGAGGGAGGTAGGCAAGAGACCCAGTACTTC | CASIEGGRQETQYF | TRBV27 | NA | NA | TRBJ2-5
TGTGCCAGTAGTATTGGAGGGAGCGGCTACACCTTC | CASSIGGSGYTF | TRBV19 | NA | few | TRBJ1-2
TGTGCCAGCAGTCGCTGGTGGGAGGGCCTCTACGAGCAGTACTTC | CASSRWWEGLYEQYF | TRBV5-4 | TRBD2 | NA | TRBJ2-7
TGTGCCATCAGTGACCCCGGGACAGGGGATCTGTTTTTT | CAISDPGTGDLFF | TRBV10-3 | TRBD1 | few | TRBJ1-4
TGTGCCAGCAGCTTACGGTCTAGCGGGAAGTTCTTC | CASSLRSSGKFF | TRBV7-9 | TRBD2 | many | TRBJ2-1
TGTGCCGCCTTAGGAGACAGGGGGCGTACGGGGAGCTCTGGAAACACCATATATTTT | CAALGDRGRTGSSGNTIYF | TRBV7-9 | TRBD1 | many | TRBJ1-3
TGTGCCAGCAGCGTATACAGGGACGGCGGGGAGCTGTTTTTT | CASSVYRDGGELFF | TRBV5-5 | NA | few | TRBJ2-2
TGTGCCAGCAGTCCGGGACAAGATACGCAGTATTTT | CASSPGQDTQYF | TRBV27 | NA | many | TRBJ2-3
TGTGCCAGCAGCTTAATCCGGAATTCGAACACTGAAGCTTTCTTT | CASSLIRNSNTEAFF | TRBV11-2 | NA | many | TRBJ1-1
TGTGCCAGCAGCTGGGGGACAGCCTACGAGCAGTACTTC | CASSWGTAYEQYF | TRBV7-6 | TRBD1 | many | TRBJ2-7
TGCGCCAGCAGCCAAGTGGAAGGGCACGAGCAGTACTTC | CASSQVEGHEQYF | TRBV4-1 | NA | few | TRBJ2-7
TGTGCCAGCAGCTTCGGAACAGGGGTTCATGGCTACACCTTC | CASSFGTGVHGYTF | TRBV11-2 | TRBD1 | many | TRBJ1-2
TGTGCCAGCAGCCCGGGACTAGCGGGGGCCGGAGATACGCAGTATTTT | CASSPGLAGAGDTQYF | TRBV7-9 | TRBD2 | many | TRBJ2-3
TGCAGCGTTGTTGGACTAGCGGAAGCCTACAATGAGCAGTTCTTC | CSVVGLAEAYNEQFF | TRBV29-1 | TRBD2 | NA | TRBJ2-1
TGCAGTGCCGAAATCCTAGCGGGGGATAGAGCCTACGAGCAGTACTTC | CSAEILAGDRAYEQYF | TRBV20-1 | TRBD2 | few | TRBJ2-7
TGTGCCAGCAGTTTCACGGGGGGTAGTTTCTACGAGCAGTACTTC | CASSFTGGSFYEQYF | TRBV27 | TRBD2 | NA | TRBJ2-7
TGTGCCAGTAGTAGGCGACAGGAGTTCAGCGAGCAGTACTTC | CASSRRQEFSEQYF | TRBV19 | NA | many | TRBJ2-7
TGCAGCGTTGACTCGGCGGACAGGGGGTCCTACAATGAGCAGTTCTTC | CSVDSADRGSYNEQFF | TRBV29-1 | TRBD1 | few | TRBJ2-1
TGTGCCAGCAGCCCCCGGGACGGGAATAACTATGGCTACACCTTC | CASSPRDGNNYGYTF | TRBV6-1 | NA | many | TRBJ1-2
TGCGCCAGCAGCTCCGGACAGGGATTAGTCGGTGTTGAAGCTTTCTTT | CASSSGQGLVGVEAFF | TRBV5-1 | TRBD1 | NA | TRBJ1-1
TGTGCCAGCCTCCCCGACAGGTCTACCGGGGAGCTGTTTTTT | CASLPDRSTGELFF | TRBV11-2 | NA | many | TRBJ2-2
TGTGCCAGCAGCCAAGAGGGGACTAGTCCCTACGAGCAGTACTTC | CASSQEGTSPYEQYF | TRBV4-2 | TRBD2 | many | TRBJ2-7
TGTGCCAGCAGTTTACCCCAGGAGGATAGCAATCAGCCCCAGCATTTT | CASSLPQEDSNQPQHF | TRBV28 | NA | many | TRBJ1-5
TGTGCCAGCAGTACCCGGGGGGGGCCCACTGAAGCTTTCTTT | CASSTRGGPTEAFF | TRBV6-1 | NA | NA | TRBJ1-1
TGCGCCAGCAGCCAAGATAGGACTAGCGGGCTTGAAGAGACCCAGTACTTC | CASSQDRTSGLEETQYF | TRBV4-1 | TRBD2 | NA | TRBJ2-5
TGTGCCACCAGCAGAGATCTGGCGGAGAGCAATCAGCCCCAGCATTTT | CATSRDLAESNQPQHF | TRBV15 | NA | few | TRBJ1-5
TGTGCCAGCAGTTTAACAGGGGTTGACCTTTCCTCTGGAAACACCATATATTTT | CASSLTGVDLSSGNTIYF | TRBV28 | TRBD1 | many | TRBJ1-3
TGTGCCAGCAGTTTGTCCGCCACTGAAGCTTTCTTT | CASSLSATEAFF | TRBV28 | NA | many | TRBJ1-1
TGTGCCAGCAGCCGGGGGACGGGCACTGAAGCTTTCTTT | CASSRGTGTEAFF | TRBV6-1 | NA | many | TRBJ1-1
TGCGCCAGCACAGATGAGGAGACCCAGTACTTC | CASTDEETQYF | TRBV10-2 | NA | NA | TRBJ2-5
TGTGCCAGCAGCTTAGCGCCCAGGGGCTCTGGAAACACCATATATTTT | CASSLAPRGSGNTIYF | TRBV7-2 | NA | many | TRBJ1-3
TGTGCCAGCAGCTCCTGGGAGGAGGGGGCCACTGAAGCTTTCTTT | CASSSWEEGATEAFF | TRBV5-6 | TRBD1 | many | TRBJ1-1
TGTGCCAGCAGCTTTCGAACTAGCAATCAAAGTGAGCAGTTCTTC | CASSFRTSNQSEQFF | TRBV7-9 | NA | few | TRBJ2-1
TGTGCCAGCACACGGGTGGTGGACGAGCAGTACTTC | CASTRVVDEQYF | TRBV2 | NA | NA | TRBJ2-7
TGTGCCAGCAGCGGGACATTGGAGGAGACCCAGTACTTC | CASSGTLEETQYF | TRBV6-5 | NA | NA | TRBJ2-5
TGCGCCAGCAGCCGGACTAGCGGGAGAGGAGGGCCCTACGAGCAGTACTTC | CASSRTSGRGGPYEQYF | TRBV4-1 | TRBD2 | many | TRBJ2-7
TGTGCCAGCAGCCCTACAGGACCCGGGGAGCTGTTTTTT | CASSPTGPGELFF | TRBV7-7 | NA | many | TRBJ2-2
TGTGCCAGCAGTTCTTCCGGGCCATCCTACAATGAGCAGTTCTTC | CASSSSGPSYNEQFF | TRBV27 | NA | few | TRBJ2-1
TGTGCCAGCAGCCAAGAGATAGGGCTAGCGGCAGGTTCCTACGAGCAGTACTTC | CASSQEIGLAAGSYEQYF | TRBV4-2 | TRBD2 | NA | TRBJ2-7
TGTGCCAGCAGCTTAGGGGGAGGGTGGGATGAGCAGTTCTTC | CASSLGGGWDEQFF | TRBV11-2 | TRBD2 | many | TRBJ2-1
TGTGCCAGCATTTCTAGCGGGAGGAGAGGCAATGAGCAGTTCTTC | CASISSGRRGNEQFF | TRBV6-1 | TRBD2 | many | TRBJ2-1
TGCGCCAGCAGCCAAGAGCCATGGACGGGAGCGAATCAGCCCCAGCATTTT | CASSQEPWTGANQPQHF | TRBV4-1 | NA | many | TRBJ1-5
TGTGCCAGCAGTGGCCGAGGACGGGCCACAGATACGCAGTATTTT | CASSGRGRATDTQYF | TRBV27 | NA | few | TRBJ2-3
TGTGCCAGCAGTTGGAAAGGTGGGTACACTGAAGCTTTCTTT | CASSWKGGYTEAFF | TRBV6-2/TRBV6-3 | NA | few | TRBJ1-1
TGTGCCACCGGAACAAGTTCGAACAATGAGCAGTTCTTC | CATGTSSNNEQFF | TRBV6-5 | NA | NA | TRBJ2-1
TGTGCCAGTTCAGGGGCCTACGAGCAGTACTTC | CASSGAYEQYF | TRBV25-1 | NA | NA | TRBJ2-7